Shown below are 2 T cell receptor beta chains from a single sample sequenced in a study of blood T cell repertoires in COVID-19. The protocol was immunoSEQ multiplex PCR, while the TCRdb copy is restricted to in-frame clones and leaves out a portion. The sample carries about 110,000 clones, approximately 82% recorded once. Sequencing was performed on peripheral blood. Source of these receptors: a woman aged 80 or over with acute or convalescent COVID-19.

The CDR3 here is CASSWTSVRGAGANVLTF. CDR3 sequence (DNA): TGTGCCAGCAGCTGGACTAGCGTTAGGGGCGCGGGGGCCAACGTCCTGACTTTC. This sequence joins TRBV7-2 and TRBJ2-6; 9 bases are shared with TRBD2. The CDR3 length is 18 residues. Per germline, CDR1 SGHTA and CDR2 FQGNSA. The ends lost 4 bases at V and 4 bases at J; junction bases unmatched: 11.

The genes are TRBV29-1 and TRBJ2-3; 8 positions agree with TRBD2. Germline V lookup: CDR1 SQVTM, CDR2 ANQGSEA. J was trimmed by 0 bases and V by 5 bases; bases with no gene match: 4. The CDR3 totals 14 residues. CDR3 sequence (DNA): TGCAGCGTTAAGGCTAGCGGGAGCACAGATACGCAGTATTTT. Its translation: CSVKASGSTDTQYF.